Below are 21 T cell receptor beta chains sequenced from a single sample in a study of T cell responses to AZD1222 COVID-19 vaccine. TCRdb keeps only in-frame clones here, not all; method: immunoSEQ multiplex PCR. The sample lists nearly 110,000 clones; 92% were seen once. The sample was peripheral blood, taken 28 days after the second AZD1222 dose. The receptors come from an adult who received the AZD1222 COVID-19 vaccine.

V is TRBV28 and J is TRBJ2-4; D is perhaps TRBD1 or TRBD2 (5 bases each). CDR1 is MDHEN, CDR2 SYDVKM, per germline. Trimming removed 6 bases from V and 0 bases from J, with 15 bases in between. CDR3 length equals 16 residues. CDR3 region: CASSMGRHLAKNIQYF. In nucleotides, the CDR3 is TGTGCCAGCAGCATGGGACGGCACCTAGCCAAAAACATTCAGTACTTC.

The chain is built from TRBV5-1 and TRBJ1-4; D possibly corresponds to TRBD1 (5 bases). The ends were cut back, 0 bases at V and 1 base at J, with 13 bases in the middle. CDR3 size: 17 residues. Germline CDR1 is SGHRS and CDR2 is YFSETQ. This CDR3 is CASSLVHGGLTNEKLFF. CDR3 coding DNA: TGCGCCAGCAGCTTGGTCCACGGGGGACTAACTAATGAAAAACTGTTTTTT.

The CDR3 loop reads CATQGPRADTQYF. The CDR3, as DNA: TGTGCCACCCAGGGACCGCGCGCAGATACGCAGTATTTT. V is TRBV24-1 and J is TRBJ2-3; either TRBD1 or TRBD2 may supply D (5 bases each). CDR3 length: 13 residues. V lost 9 bases to trimming and J lost 4 bases, with 13 bases between them. Germline assignment: CDR1 KGHDR and CDR2 SFDVKD.

J is TRBJ2-5 and V is TRBV2; 10 positions match TRBD2. Looked up from germline, CDR1 is SNHLY and CDR2 is FYNNEI. This CDR3 has 16 amino acids. Losses at the gene ends were 3 bases for V and 5 bases for J; bases not matched to a gene: 9. The CDR3 sequence: CASSEPSGGFWETQYF. The CDR3, as DNA: TGTGCCAGCAGTGAGCCTAGCGGGGGCTTTTGGGAGACCCAGTACTTC.

The chain carries TRBV6-5 and TRBJ1-2, with a tentative D call TRBD1 (6 bases). The germline V and J ends were trimmed by 6 bases and 6 bases, with 20 bases remaining between them. CDR1 and CDR2 from the germline V gene are MNHEY and SVGAGI. The CDR3 length is 15 residues. CDR3 in DNA: TGTGCCAGCAGGGGCTCCGGGACAAATGTGGATGGCTACACCTTC. Translated, it gives CASRGSGTNVDGYTF.

The genes are TRBV4-2 and TRBJ2-7; perhaps TRBD2 as D (6 bases). This CDR3 spans 16 amino acids. From germline, CDR1 is LGHNA and CDR2 YNFKEQ. V lost 0 bases, J lost 4 bases, and 16 bases lay in between. The CDR3: CASSQDLGGGGYEQYF. DNA for the CDR3: TGTGCCAGCAGCCAAGATCTGGGGGGAGGAGGGTACGAGCAGTACTTC.

The rearrangement joins TRBV20-1 to TRBJ1-5; D remains unclear. The CDR3 contains 13 residues. V was pared by 3 bases and J by 7 bases, with 13 bases between. In germline, CDR1 is DFQATT, CDR2 SNEGSKA (reference sequence). The CDR3 DNA reads TGCAGTGCTAGTAAGGAACGCGGGCAGCCCCAGCATTTT. Amino acid sequence: CSASKERGQPQHF.

This chain uses TRBV12-5 with TRBJ1-2; the D is unclear. The germline gives CDR1 LGHNT, CDR2 FRNRAP. CDR3 length: 15 amino acids. The germline V and J ends were trimmed by 0 bases and 3 bases, with 11 bases remaining between them. The CDR3 nucleotides read TGTGCTAGTGGTTTGGTAGATAAGTGGGACTATGGCTACACCTTC. It specifies CASGLVDKWDYGYTF.

The V call is TRBV24-1, the J call TRBJ2-1, with 11 bases aligning to TRBD2. This CDR3 contains 14 residues. The V segment lost 9 bases and the J segment 7 bases; nucleotides outside the gene matches: 7. From germline, CDR1 is KGHDR and CDR2 SFDVKD. The CDR3 nucleotides read TGTGCCACCTCGACTAGCGGGATTAATAATGAGCAGTTCTTC. It specifies CATSTSGINNEQFF.

The chain carries TRBV2 and TRBJ2-3; the match to TRBD2 covers 11 bases. CDR3 length: 15 amino acids. In germline, CDR1 is SNHLY, CDR2 FYNNEI. V was pared by 6 bases and J by 6 bases, with 8 bases of the junction left unmatched. CDR3 in amino acids: CASSELAGGRDTQYF. The CDR3 bases are TGTGCCAGCAGCGAGCTAGCGGGAGGTAGGGATACGCAGTATTTT.

This chain uses TRBV5-4 with TRBJ2-7; 11 bases map to TRBD2. The CDR3 has 15 amino acids. In germline, CDR1 is SGHNT, CDR2 YYREEE (reference sequence). The J segment lost 2 bases and the V segment lost 0 bases, leaving 1 base of the junction unmatched. CDR3 sequence (DNA): TGTGCCAGCAGCTTGGGACTAGCGGGACCCTACGAGCAGTACTTC. Protein: CASSLGLAGPYEQYF.

The V call is TRBV11-2, the J call TRBJ2-3; 13 bases map to TRBD2. V shed 1 base and J 0 bases; nucleotides not matched to a gene: 4. The CDR3 loop spans 18 amino acids. CDR1 is SGHAT and CDR2 is FQNNGV in the germline V gene. CDR3 residues: CASSLVGTSGISTDTQYF. CDR3 nucleotide sequence: TGTGCCAGCAGCTTAGTGGGGACTAGCGGGATTAGCACAGATACGCAGTATTTT.

The rearrangement uses TRBV4-2 and TRBJ2-5; D not certain. The V gene lost 1 base and the J gene lost 1 base, with 4 bases spanning the gap. From germline, CDR1 is LGHNA and CDR2 YNFKEQ. The CDR3 is made up of 13 amino acids. The CDR3 is CASSQAAQETQYF. The CDR3 nucleotides are TGTGCCAGCAGCCAAGCGGCCCAAGAGACCCAGTACTTC.

This clone has more than one count but fewer than ten. J is TRBJ1-2 and V is TRBV6-2 or TRBV6-3; maybe TRBD1 (6 bases). There are 17 residues in the CDR3. Trimming removed 3 bases at V and 0 bases at J, with 17 bases between. CDR1 MNHEY and CDR2 SVGEGT come from the germline V gene. The CDR3: CASSYPRDRLTNYGYTF. The CDR3 bases are TGTGCCAGCAGTTATCCTCGAGACAGGCTTACTAACTATGGCTACACCTTC.

The chain carries TRBV6-5 and TRBJ2-7; TRBD2 matches at 9 bases. Germline assignment: CDR1 MNHEY and CDR2 SVGAGI. The length of the CDR3 is 13 residues. The J segment lost 6 bases and the V segment lost 6 bases, leaving 6 bases of the junction unmatched. CDR3 sequence: CASRPGLAGEQYF. The CDR3 nucleotides are TGTGCCAGCAGGCCGGGACTAGCTGGCGAGCAGTACTTC.

This sequence joins TRBV4-2 and TRBJ2-1, with D perhaps TRBD2 (5 bases). The CDR3 runs to 16 residues. V was shortened by 2 bases and J by 0 bases, with 11 bases between the two germline ends. Germline CDR1 reads LGHNA; CDR2 reads YNFKEQ. CDR3 sequence: CASSQSDGISYNEQFF. CDR3 nucleotides: TGTGCCAGCAGCCAATCTGACGGGATCTCCTACAATGAGCAGTTCTTC.

This clone was counted only a few times. This sequence joins TRBV30 and TRBJ2-7; TRBD2 agrees at 8 bases. Germline V gives CDR1 GTSNPN, CDR2 SVGIG (reference sequence). V gave up 6 bases and J gave up 3 bases; unmatched junction bases: 22. The CDR3 extends over 18 amino acids. The CDR3 DNA is TGTGCCTGCTCCCGGGGGGGGACCCTGAAGGAGGGGTACTACGAGCAGTACTTC. Translated: CACSRGGTLKEGYYEQYF.

The J gene is TRBJ1-4, the V gene TRBV19, with a possible D match to TRBD1 (5 bases). The CDR3 is 17 amino acids. The germline gives CDR1 LNHDA, CDR2 SQIVND (reference sequence). V was trimmed by 5 bases and J by 1 base, leaving 17 bases between them. In nucleotides, the CDR3 is TGTGCCAGTAGTGTCCTAAGGGGATTCGGAACTAATGAAAAACTGTTTTTT. This codes for CASSVLRGFGTNEKLFF.

The V gene is TRBV19, the J gene TRBJ1-5; TRBD1 agrees at 7 bases. Germline CDR1 LNHDA, CDR2 SQIVND (reference sequence). The CDR3 runs 16 residues. Trimming removed 2 bases from V and 0 bases from J; junction bases left unmatched: 4. CDR3 loop: CASSILTGNSNQPQHF. The CDR3 nucleotides read TGTGCCAGTAGTATACTGACAGGGAATAGCAATCAGCCCCAGCATTTT.

This sequence joins TRBV7-6 and TRBJ2-5; 16 bases fit TRBD2. J lost 4 bases, V lost 4 bases, and 9 bases had no gene match. Germline CDR1 is SGHVS and CDR2 is FNYEAQ. The CDR3 has 18 residues. As DNA, the CDR3 is TGTGCCAGCAGCTACCTGGGACTAGCGGGGGGGAGGGGAGAGACCCAGTACTTC. Amino acids: CASSYLGLAGGRGETQYF.

This chain connects TRBV4-1 to TRBJ1-5; TRBD1 might be the D (5 bases). Looked up from germline, CDR1 is MGHRA and CDR2 is YSYEKL. The germline V and J ends were trimmed by 0 bases and 8 bases, with 8 bases remaining between them. The CDR3 totals 13 residues. CDR3 DNA: TGCGCCAGCAGCCAAGATGAGGGGAAGCCCCAGCATTTT. This encodes CASSQDEGKPQHF.